The clone carrying this T cell receptor (beta chain) was recorded many times. From germline, CDR1 is DFQATT and CDR2 SNEGSKA (reference sequence). The CDR3 runs to 15 residues. Between the trimmed V and J ends, which lost 1 base and 2 bases, there was a span of 14 bases. This specimen belongs to a study of CD8 T cells in ankylosing spondylitis. Quantitative 5'-RACE with molecular barcodes produced the TCR beta libraries. MiXCR was run by TCRdb on the 5' RACE reads, yielding one entry per CDR3 protein. This repertoire shows some 130,000 distinct CDR3 sequences, 7.3% found once; its top ten account for around 12%.

The gene calls are TRBV20-1 and TRBJ1-1, with a tentative D call TRBD1 (6 bases). The sequencing sample was made of blood, either unsorted or a sorted T cell fraction (not recorded which). The sequence was collected from a female donor with ankylosing spondylitis or in good health (not recorded which). This chain's CDR3 is CSARAAQGPNTEAFF. CDR3 coding DNA: TGCAGTGCTAGAGCCGCCCAGGGGCCTAACACTGAAGCTTTCTTT.